These 17 T cell receptor beta chains originate from one sample sequenced in a study of blood T cell repertoires in COVID-19. Sequencing used immunoSEQ multiplex PCR; TCRdb keeps in-frame clones, though not all of them. The data contain about 220,000 clones, 80% to 90% of them seen just once; the ten biggest clones take up approximately 4.5%. The sequenced sample consisted of peripheral blood. These receptors were obtained from a woman in her 70s with acute or convalescent COVID-19.

The chain links TRBV20-1 to TRBJ1-1; D ambiguous. The CDR3 totals 11 residues. Trimming took off 3 bases at V and 1 base at J, with 3 bases between the two ends. Germline CDR1 is DFQATT and CDR2 is SNEGSKA (reference sequence). Here the CDR3 DNA reads TGCAGTGCTAGGCGGAACACTGAAGCTTTCTTT. It encodes CSARRNTEAFF.

This clone was found once. DNA for the CDR3: TGTGCCAGCGCCGCCAGGGTTACTGGGGCCAACGTCCTGACTTTC. This translates into CASAARVTGANVLTF. This chain connects TRBV7-9 to TRBJ2-6, with a tentative D call TRBD1 (5 bases). The CDR3 is 15 amino acids. Germline CDR1 SEHNR, CDR2 FQNEAQ (reference sequence). V was cut by 8 bases and J by 2 bases, with 13 bases left in between. Filled out from reference TRBV7-9 and TRBJ2-6, the complete variable domain reads DTGVSQNPRHKITKRGQNVTFRCDPISEHNRLYWYRQTLGQGPEFLTYFQNEAQLEKSRLLSDRFSAERPKGSFSTLEIQRTEQGDSAMYLCASAARVTGANVLTFGAGSRLTVL.

In its sample, this clone was seen once. This rearrangement joins TRBV30 to TRBJ2-7, with 9 bases lining up with TRBD1. The J segment lost 3 bases and the V segment lost 5 bases, leaving 11 bases of the junction unmatched. CDR1 GTSNPN and CDR2 SVGIG come from the germline V gene (reference sequence). The CDR3 is 15 residues long. CDR3 sequence (DNA): TGTGCCTGGGAAAGGACCGGGACAGGGATCTACGAGCAGTACTTC. This encodes CAWERTGTGIYEQYF.

The chain is built from TRBV6-5 and TRBJ1-1; D is possibly TRBD1 (5 bases). Trimming left V 5 bases short and J 5 bases short, with 18 bases between. The germline CDR1 and CDR2 sequences are MNHEY and SVGAGI. This CDR3 comprises 15 residues. The CDR3 reads CASSPNQGMGTEAFF. CDR3 DNA sequence: TGTGCCAGCAGTCCTAACCAGGGCATGGGGACTGAAGCTTTCTTT.

Here the CDR3 reads CASIGTAYSNQPQHF. CDR3 DNA: TGTGCCAGCATTGGAACAGCCTATAGCAATCAGCCCCAGCATTTT. This sequence joins TRBV6-5 and TRBJ1-5, with unresolved D. This CDR3 region has 15 residues. The ends were cut back, 7 bases at V and 0 bases at J, with 13 bases in the middle. Germline CDR1 and CDR2: MNHEY and SVGAGI.

About this clone itself: It may be a read error: a sequence one base away is much more abundant. This chain links TRBV3-1 (or the pseudogene TRBV3-2) with TRBJ2-7, with TRBD1 matching over 7 bases. The CDR3 spans 16 residues. The germline V gene has CDR1 LGHDT and CDR2 YNNKEL (reference sequence). CDR3 nucleotides: TGTGCCAGCAGCCAAGAATCAAGGACAGGCTCCTACGGGCAGTACTTC. This gives the protein CASSQESRTGSYGQYF.

The chain is built from TRBV7-2 and TRBJ1-1, with D possibly matching TRBD1 (6 bases). Germline CDR1 and CDR2: SGHTA and FQGNSA. The CDR3 loop spans 13 amino acids. The V end lost 7 bases, the J end lost 1 base, and 10 bases lay between the germline ends. The CDR3 loop reads CASNEQGNTEAFF. Written as DNA, the CDR3 is TGTGCCAGCAATGAACAGGGGAACACTGAAGCTTTCTTT.

The chain recombines TRBV4-3 with TRBJ1-2; D is possibly TRBD1 (6 bases). CDR1 LGHNA and CDR2 YSLEER come from the germline V gene. This CDR3 spans 16 amino acids. The germline V and J ends were trimmed by 4 bases and 2 bases, with 17 bases remaining between them. CDR3 DNA sequence: TGCGCCAGCAGCCCCACCGCCCAGGGGCCAAACTATGGCTACACCTTC. It translates to CASSPTAQGPNYGYTF.

The V and J genes are TRBV6-2 or TRBV6-3 and TRBJ1-4, with 9 nucleotides matching TRBD1. The CDR3 consists of 14 residues. V dropped 5 bases and J dropped 6; count of bases not matched to a gene: 4. Germline loops: CDR1 MNHEY, CDR2 SVGEGT. The CDR3 nucleotides are TGTGCCAGCAGTGGGACAGGGAGAGATGAAAAACTGTTTTTT. Protein: CASSGTGRDEKLFF.

The J gene is TRBJ2-4, the V gene TRBV6-2 or TRBV6-3, with 7 bases identical to TRBD1. This CDR3 contains 12 residues. Trimming cost V 5 bases and J 7 bases; bases outside gene matches: 2. The germline CDR1 and CDR2 sequences are MNHEY and SVGEGT. The CDR3 DNA reads as TGTGCCAGCAGTCAACAGGGGAACATTCAGTACTTC. Amino acid sequence: CASSQQGNIQYF.

The chain uses TRBV16 and TRBJ1-2, with a tentative D call TRBD1 (6 bases). The V end lost 4 bases, the J end lost 4 bases, and 13 bases lay between the germline ends. In germline, CDR1 is KGHSY, CDR2 FQNENV. The CDR3 is 14 amino acids. CDR3 sequence reads: CASSRFTGIYGYTF. In DNA, the CDR3 is TGTGCCAGCAGCCGTTTCACAGGGATCTATGGCTACACCTTC.

The CDR3 DNA reads TGTGCCAGCAGCGCGACTAGCGGGGCTACCTACGAGCAGTACTTC. Its translation is CASSATSGATYEQYF. V is TRBV7-2 and J is TRBJ2-7; 11 bases line up with TRBD2. This CDR3 contains 15 residues. Germline trimming cut 5 bases from V and 2 bases from J; bases unmatched to any gene: 5. Germline loops: CDR1 SGHTA, CDR2 FQGNSA. Supplemented by reference TRBV7-2 and TRBJ2-7, the full variable domain reads GAGVSQSPSNKVTEKGKDVELRCDPISGHTALYWYRQSLGQGLEFLIYFQGNSAPDKSGLPSDRFSAERTGGSVSTLTIQRTQQEDSAVYLCASSATSGATYEQYFGPGTRLTVT.

The V gene is TRBV7-2, the J gene TRBJ1-3; 8 positions agree with TRBD1. This CDR3 is built from 14 residues. The V gene's germline CDR1 is SGHTA and CDR2 FQGNSA. J gave up 3 bases and V 5 bases, and 3 bases lay outside the gene matches. The CDR3 is CASSRTGNGNTIYF. The CDR3 nucleotides are TGTGCCAGCAGCCGGACAGGGAATGGAAACACCATATATTTT.

The chain carries TRBV18 and TRBJ1-2; a weak D match, TRBD1 (5 bases). Trimming shortened V by 0 bases and J by 2 bases, and 10 bases separated the two germline ends. The CDR3 consists of 15 residues. Germline CDR1 and CDR2: KGHSH and LQKENI. DNA for the CDR3: TGTGCCAGCTCACCACCTTCTTCAGGGAACTATGGCTACACCTTC. It codes for CASSPPSSGNYGYTF. The full variable domain, in which reference TRBV18 and TRBJ1-2 provide the parts outside the CDR3, is NAGVMQNPRHLVRRRGQEARLRCSPMKGHSHVYWYRQLPEEGLKFMVYLQKENIIDESGMPKERFSAEFPKEGPSILRIQQVVRGDSAAYFCASSPPSSGNYGYTFGSGTRLTVV.

This chain links TRBV5-1 with TRBJ1-3; 7 bases fit TRBD1. Germline V gene data show CDR1 as SGHRS and CDR2 as YFSETQ. This CDR3 has 15 residues. V gave up 5 bases and J gave up 0 bases; unmatched junction bases: 5. The CDR3 bases are TGCGCCAGCAGTATACAGGGGAGCTCTGGAAACACCATATATTTT. It encodes CASSIQGSSGNTIYF.

This chain joins TRBV7-2 and TRBJ1-2; D not resolved. With 3 bases removed from V and 8 bases from J, the gap between germline ends came to 13 bases. There are 13 residues in the CDR3. Per the germline V gene, CDR1 is SGHTA and CDR2 is FQGNSA. The CDR3 bases are TGTGCCAGCAGCTTGTATAGGGAGGAAGGCTACACCTTC. It is translated as CASSLYREEGYTF.

The chain is built from TRBV9 and TRBJ2-7; TRBD2 matches 8 bases. This CDR3 spans 15 amino acids. V shed 4 bases and J 0 bases; nucleotides not matched to a gene: 6. Germline CDR1 reads SGDLS; CDR2 reads YYNGEE. In DNA form, the CDR3 reads TGTGCCAGCAGCAAAACGGGGGGGAGCTCCTACGAGCAGTACTTC. This gives the protein CASSKTGGSSYEQYF.